The rows below give T cell receptor beta chains drawn from one sample of a study of T cell responses to AZD1222 COVID-19 vaccine. Sequenced by immunoSEQ multiplex PCR; TCRdb stores in-frame clones only, minus some. The repertoire holds tens of thousands of clones, with roughly 88% as singletons. This specimen was peripheral blood, taken on day 0 of AZD1222 vaccination. The receptors were gathered from an adult in good health. CDR3s include the opening cysteine and the closing phenylalanine or tryptophan. The D gene is left open where the match is weak. Where a row states a size, it is once, few, many or the class of an expanded clone; other rows omit it.

-	TRBV2	-	TRBJ1-2	CASSEQGGLNYGYTF	TGTGCCAGCAGTGAACAGGGAGGGTTAAACTATGGCTACACCTTC
-	TRBV4-3	once	TRBJ2-4	CASSQARGTKNIQYF	TGCGCCAGCAGCCAAGCACGTGGGACCAAAAACATTCAGTACTTC
-	TRBV5-6	-	TRBJ1-2	CASSLVSGASYGYTF	TGTGCCAGCAGCTTGGTTTCGGGTGCCAGCTATGGCTACACCTTC
-	TRBV10-3	-	TRBJ1-1	CAIRGVGTEAFF	TGTGCCATCAGGGGGGTGGGGACTGAAGCTTTCTTT
-	TRBV7-2	-	TRBJ1-4	CASSPPGAKLFF	TGTGCCAGCAGCCCCCCGGGAGCAAAACTGTTTTTT
-	TRBV5-1	-	TRBJ2-5	CASSFRLQETQYF	TGCGCCAGCAGCTTCAGGTTACAAGAGACCCAGTACTTC
-	TRBV7-3	medium-sized	TRBJ2-2	CASSLDPSPGELFF	TGTGCCAGCAGCTTAGACCCTTCCCCCGGGGAGCTGTTTTTT
-	TRBV19	-	TRBJ2-3	CASSQDSTGSTDTQYF	TGTGCCAGTAGCCAGGACTCCACTGGGAGCACAGATACGCAGTATTTT
TRBD1	TRBV19	-	TRBJ1-2	CASSIATGQSINYGYTF	TGTGCCAGTAGTATAGCAACGGGACAGTCCATAAACTATGGCTACACCTTC
-	TRBV11-2	-	TRBJ2-3	CASSLVAGPQYF	TGTGCCAGCAGCTTAGTGGCGGGACCGCAGTATTTT
-	TRBV15	-	TRBJ2-1	CATHGASENVLFF	TGTGCCACCCATGGTGCTAGCGAGAATGTTCTCTTCTTC
-	TRBV25-1	few	TRBJ1-2	CASSGGLGGYTF	TGTGCCAGCAGTGGGGGACTGGGCGGCTACACCTTC
-	TRBV7-2	-	TRBJ1-4	CASSPVGGLPNEKLFF	TGTGCCAGCAGCCCCGTGGGGGGACTTCCTAATGAAAAACTGTTTTTT
-	TRBV19	-	TRBJ1-4	CASTQGVLEKLFF	TGTGCCAGTACACAGGGCGTCTTGGAAAAACTGTTTTTT
-	TRBV5-4	-	TRBJ1-2	CASSFGSSQGSYGYTF	TGTGCCAGCAGCTTCGGGTCTTCGCAGGGTAGCTATGGCTACACCTTC
TRBD1	TRBV7-9	-	TRBJ2-1	CASSRIFGQANNEQFF	TGTGCCAGCAGCCGAATTTTCGGACAGGCCAACAATGAGCAGTTCTTC
-	TRBV19	-	TRBJ2-3	CASSIGGAAADTQYF	TGTGCCAGTAGTATAGGGGGGGCAGCAGCAGATACGCAGTATTTT
TRBD1	TRBV7-2	once	TRBJ2-4	CASSLTGQGNIQYF	TGTGCCAGCAGCTTGACGGGACAGGGTAACATTCAGTACTTC
TRBD1	TRBV4-1	once	TRBJ1-4	CASSQDFRGPTNEKLFF	TGCGCCAGCAGCCAAGATTTTAGGGGGCCAACTAATGAAAAACTGTTTTTT
-	TRBV18	few	TRBJ1-2	CASSPSQDDYGYTF	TGTGCCAGCTCACCCTCCCAGGACGACTATGGCTACACCTTC
TRBD2	TRBV19	-	TRBJ2-2	CASNFAAGGLTGELFF	TGTGCCAGTAACTTCGCAGCGGGAGGATTGACCGGGGAGCTGTTTTTT
-	TRBV12-3/TRBV12-4	-	TRBJ1-4	CASSLRWEKLFF	TGTGCCAGCAGTTTACGGTGGGAAAAACTGTTTTTT
-	TRBV10-1	-	TRBJ1-2	CASSEVRESGYTF	TGCGCCAGCAGTGAGGTCAGGGAGAGTGGCTACACCTTC
-	TRBV20-1	-	TRBJ1-4	CSARGLEKLFF	TGCAGTGCTAGGGGACTTGAAAAACTGTTTTTT
-	TRBV5-1	-	TRBJ2-1	CASSLGQPNEQFF	TGCGCCAGCAGCTTGGGACAGCCAAATGAGCAGTTCTTC
-	TRBV11-2	few	TRBJ2-6	CASSSIRRLSGANVLTF	TGTGCCAGCAGCTCTATCCGAAGACTTTCTGGGGCCAACGTCCTGACTTTC
TRBD1	TRBV5-1	-	TRBJ2-3	CASSLATGGPSTDTQYF	TGCGCCAGCAGCTTGGCGACAGGGGGCCCTAGCACAGATACGCAGTATTTT
-	TRBV5-1	-	TRBJ1-3	CASSSTGSSGNTIYF	TGCGCCAGCAGCTCAACAGGTTCCTCTGGAAACACCATATATTTT
-	TRBV2	-	TRBJ1-4	CASKIQGLNEKLFF	TGTGCCAGCAAAATACAGGGACTTAATGAAAAACTGTTTTTT
-	TRBV2	-	TRBJ1-5	CASRRRVGQWEHQPQHF	TGTGCCAGCAGAAGGCGGGTAGGTCAGTGGGAACATCAGCCCCAGCATTTT
TRBD2	TRBV15	-	TRBJ2-1	CATSRDFGGAREQFF	TGTGCCACCAGCAGAGATTTCGGGGGGGCCCGTGAGCAGTTCTTC
-	TRBV27	-	TRBJ2-7	CASSSRSSYEQYF	TGTGCCAGCAGTTCCCGTTCCTCCTACGAGCAGTACTTC
TRBD2	TRBV3-1/TRBV3-2	-	TRBJ2-3	CASTPRLLAGDASTDTQYF	TGTGCCAGCACCCCCAGATTACTAGCGGGGGACGCTAGCACAGATACGCAGTATTTT
-	TRBV30	-	TRBJ2-1	CAWSEGQTYNEQFF	TGTGCCTGGAGTGAAGGCCAGACCTACAATGAGCAGTTCTTC
TRBD1	TRBV6-6	-	TRBJ2-6	CASSLGTASGGANVLTF	TGTGCCAGCAGTCTAGGGACAGCCTCAGGGGGGGCCAACGTCCTGACTTTC
-	TRBV5-4	-	TRBJ2-2	CASSLETGELFF	TGTGCCAGCAGCTTGGAAACCGGGGAGCTGTTTTTT
-	TRBV28	-	TRBJ1-1	CASSLGVGLSGTEAFF	TGTGCCAGCAGTCTAGGGGTTGGGCTTTCGGGCACTGAAGCTTTCTTT
TRBD1	TRBV11-3	-	TRBJ1-2	CASSSTGGLGYTF	TGTGCCAGCAGCTCAACAGGGGGCCTTGGCTACACCTTC
TRBD1	TRBV5-1	-	TRBJ1-1	CASSSSGTGGFTEAFF	TGCGCCAGCAGCTCCTCCGGGACAGGGGGCTTTACTGAAGCTTTCTTT
-	TRBV6-1	-	TRBJ2-6	CASSDLPVSGANVLTF	TGTGCCAGCAGTGATTTACCCGTTTCTGGGGCCAACGTCCTGACTTTC
-	TRBV9	-	TRBJ2-2	CASSVVGTGGGELFF	TGTGCCAGCAGCGTAGTAGGGACCGGAGGCGGGGAGCTGTTTTTT
-	TRBV19	-	TRBJ1-4	CASRQTGKREKLFF	TGTGCCAGTAGGCAGACAGGAAAGAGAGAAAAACTGTTTTTT
-	TRBV9	-	TRBJ2-2	CASSVVTGTGELFF	TGTGCCAGCAGCGTAGTCACGGGCACCGGGGAGCTGTTTTTT
-	TRBV19	-	TRBJ1-2	CASSIGRENYGYTF	TGTGCCAGTAGTATAGGACGGGAAAACTATGGCTACACCTTC
-	TRBV5-8	-	TRBJ2-4	CASSSSTGSRDIQYF	TGTGCCAGCAGCTCCTCGACGGGTTCCCGGGACATTCAGTACTTC
-	TRBV27	-	TRBJ1-4	CASSLSRGANEKLFF	TGTGCCAGCAGTTTATCCCGGGGGGCTAATGAAAAACTGTTTTTT